This entry lists 5 T cell receptor beta chains sequenced from one sample in a study of cytomegalovirus exposure and HLA in healthy donors (dated by TCRdb to 2017 to 2019). The protocol used for the library was the immunoSEQ multiplex PCR assay. For the multiplex PCR, a mixture combining 60 forward primers for TCR Vbeta segments and 13 reverse primers for TCR Jbeta segments was used. This is the immuneACCESS table as TCRdb keeps it, with only in-frame sequences that have V and J called. A part of the clones is gone; compared with another copy, unresolved V genes explain less than half, and the rest is unexplained. Across this sample there are 100,000 to 150,000 clones, with about 81% seen only once. More than 7% of the sample goes to the ten largest clones. The sequencing sample was made of PBMCs. The receptors were sampled from a woman aged 45-59 years in good health and CMV-seropositive.

The rearrangement uses TRBV2 and TRBJ1-3; tentative D call: TRBD1 (6 bases). The CDR3 totals 15 residues. Germline CDR1 SNHLY, CDR2 FYNNEI. Trimming pared 6 bases from V and 10 bases from J, leaving 22 bases between. The CDR3 loop reads CASSINGAGEVTIYF. In DNA form, the CDR3 reads TGTGCCAGCAGCATAAATGGGGCAGGGGAAGTGACCATATATTTT.

This clone was seen a single time. The gene calls are TRBV18 and TRBJ1-5, with D possibly TRBD1 on 6 matching bases. Germline V CDR1 and CDR2: KGHSH, LQKENI. The length of the CDR3 is 17 residues. Trimming left V 1 base short and J 2 bases short, with 15 bases between. CDR3 nucleotides: TGTGCCAGCTCACCACGGGGGGGCAAGGGGGGCAATCAGCCCCAGCATTTT. It translates to CASSPRGGKGGNQPQHF.

The genes are TRBV4-1 and TRBJ1-2; D call uncertain. The CDR3 is made up of 14 amino acids. V was cut by 2 bases and J by 0 bases, with 7 bases left in between. Per germline, CDR1 MGHRA and CDR2 YSYEKL. CDR3 nucleotides: TGCGCCAGCAGCCAACTGGGAGCTAACTATGGCTACACCTTC. This translates into CASSQLGANYGYTF.

A few counts support this clone. V usage is TRBV4-3 and J usage is TRBJ1-5, with 9 bases aligning to TRBD1. With 3 bases clipped from V and 6 bases from J, the junction kept 3 bases outside the gene matches. Germline CDR1 reads LGHNA; CDR2 reads YSLEER. CDR3 length: 14 residues. Written as DNA, the CDR3 is TGCGCCAGCAGCCAGGGACAGGGTGGTCAGCCCCAGCATTTT. This gives the protein CASSQGQGGQPQHF.

As regards this clone: This CDR3 is also generated by other DNA sequences in the sample. This chain joins TRBV6-5 and TRBJ1-2; 9 nucleotides align to TRBD1. CDR1 and CDR2 (germline): MNHEY, SVGAGI. V dropped 6 bases and J dropped 6; count of bases not matched to a gene: 8. This CDR3 has 14 residues. This CDR3 reads CASSKGQGEDGYTF. In DNA, the CDR3 is TGTGCCAGCAGCAAGGGACAGGGAGAGGATGGCTACACCTTC.